The rows below give T cell receptor beta chains drawn from one sample of a study of shared clonotypes between healthy human individuals. The data were produced by immunoSEQ multiplex PCR, yet TCRdb's version contains in-frame clones alone and is incomplete. The sample comprises hundreds of thousands of clones, less than 85% of which are singletons, and 10% to 13% rests with the top ten. The specimen sequenced was memory CD4+ T cells sorted from blood. The receptors originated from a man aged 25-40 years in good health. CDR3s include the opening cysteine and the closing phenylalanine or tryptophan. D genes are given only for firm matches. The listing skips clone size in some rows; elsewhere it reads once, few, many or a size class.

>NA|NA|TRBV18|TRBJ1-4
TGTGCCAGCTCACCTAATACTAGGACAAGGAATGAAAAACTGTTTTTT
CASSPNTRTRNEKLFF
>NA|NA|TRBV10-3|TRBJ2-7
TGTGCCATCAGTGGTCAGGAGATTGGGTACGAGCAGTACTTC
CAISGQEIGYEQYF
>NA|TRBD1|TRBV18|TRBJ1-2
TGTGCCAGCTCACGAGCCGGGACAGGGGGCAACTATGGCTACACCTTC
CASSRAGTGGNYGYTF
>few|NA|TRBV6-1|TRBJ2-7
TGTGCCAGCAGTGAAGAATGGGGCGAGCAGTACTTC
CASSEEWGEQYF
>NA|TRBD1|TRBV6-1|TRBJ2-3
TGTGCCAGCAGCGACAGGGGGCCCACAGATACGCAGTATTTT
CASSDRGPTDTQYF
>NA|NA|TRBV4-3|TRBJ1-2
TGCGCCAGCAGCCAAGGACCGAAGAACTATGGCTACACCTTC
CASSQGPKNYGYTF
>NA|NA|TRBV30|TRBJ1-1
TGTGCCTGGAGCACAGGGAGGGTGGACACTGAAGCTTTCTTT
CAWSTGRVDTEAFF
>NA|NA|TRBV11-2|TRBJ1-3
TGTGCCAGCAGGCGAATCCCGACGGAGAGCTCTGGAAACACCATATATTTT
CASRRIPTESSGNTIYF
>NA|TRBD1|TRBV6-5|TRBJ2-7
TGTGCCAGCAGTTATTGGGGCAGGGGGAACTACGAGCAGTACTTC
CASSYWGRGNYEQYF
>few|TRBD1|TRBV4-1|TRBJ2-5
TGCGCCAGCAGCCAAGCCGACAGGGGGCGACGGGAGACCCAGTACTTC
CASSQADRGRRETQYF
>many|NA|TRBV28|TRBJ1-1
TGTGCCAGCAGTTTATTCGGTAGGGCGTCGGTTTCTGAAGCTTTCTTT
CASSLFGRASVSEAFF
>NA|TRBD1|TRBV11-2|TRBJ1-2
TGTGCCAGCACCAGCGACAGGGGCTATGGCTACACCTTC
CASTSDRGYGYTF
>NA|NA|TRBV14|TRBJ2-5
TGTGCCAGCAGCAGGCTGGATTTGGGCTCCAAGAGACCCCAGTACTTC
CASSRLDLGSKRPQYF
>once|NA|TRBV27|TRBJ2-7
TGTGCCAGCAGAAGGGAGTACGAGCAGTACTTC
CASRREYEQYF
>NA|NA|TRBV6-1|TRBJ2-7
TGTGCCAGCAGTGATTCCCGCCGATCCGAGCAGTACTTC
CASSDSRRSEQYF
>NA|TRBD1|TRBV5-1|TRBJ2-5
TGCGCCAGCAGCTGGGAGGACAGGGGAGGAGAGACCCAGTACTTC
CASSWEDRGGETQYF
>NA|TRBD1|TRBV28|TRBJ2-1
TGTGCCAGCAGTCGGACAGGTGAGCAGTTCTTC
CASSRTGEQFF
>NA|NA|TRBV5-4|TRBJ1-1
TGTGCCAGCACCTTTCGGGGGGTGAACACTGAAGCTTTCTTT
CASTFRGVNTEAFF
>NA|TRBD1|TRBV7-9|TRBJ2-7
TGTGCCAGCAGCTTAGGGCAGGGGACAGGGGGAGGATACGAGCAGTACTTC
CASSLGQGTGGGYEQYF
>NA|NA|TRBV6-1|TRBJ1-5
TGTGCCAGCAGTGAACAGGGAGCTGTTGCGCCCCAGCATTTT
CASSEQGAVAPQHF
>once|NA|TRBV2|TRBJ1-1
TGTGCCAGCATCCAAGGAGTTGAAGCTTTCTTT
CASIQGVEAFF
>once|NA|TRBV5-4|TRBJ2-3
TGTGCCAGCAGCTTGTACAGAGGGACAGATACGCAGTATTTT
CASSLYRGTDTQYF
>NA|TRBD1|TRBV30|TRBJ2-2
TGTGCCTGGAGTGTCTCGGCCAGGGGGTTCACCGGGGAGCTGTTTTTT
CAWSVSARGFTGELFF
>once|TRBD1|TRBV10-3|TRBJ2-3
TGTGCCATGGCATTGCGAACAGGGGGCACAGATACGCAGTATTTT
CAMALRTGGTDTQYF
>NA|TRBD1|TRBV2|TRBJ1-1
TGTGCCAGCAGTTTTAATCCCACCGATAACAGGGGTATGAGGAACACTGAAGCTTTCTTT
CASSFNPTDNRGMRNTEAFF
>NA|NA|TRBV27|TRBJ2-2
TGTGCCAGCAGTCGACAGGAGAACACCGGGGAGCTGTTTTTT
CASSRQENTGELFF
>NA|NA|TRBV6-1|TRBJ2-6
TGTGCCAGCAGTAGCAGCAGCTCTGGGGCCAACGTCCTGACTTTC
CASSSSSSGANVLTF
>NA|NA|TRBV15|TRBJ2-7
TGTGCCACCAGCAGAGATGGGCAGGGGCCCTACGAGCAGTACTTC
CATSRDGQGPYEQYF
>NA|NA|TRBV7-3|TRBJ2-3
TGTGCCAGCAGCTTCACGAGGGCAGATACGCAGTATTTT
CASSFTRADTQYF
>large|NA|TRBV29-1|TRBJ1-5
TGCAGCGTACGTGACAATCACAATCAGCCCCAGCATTTT
CSVRDNHNQPQHF
>NA|NA|TRBV5-4|TRBJ1-1
TGTGCCAGCAGCTTAGCAGCGGTGAACACTGAAGCTTTCTTT
CASSLAAVNTEAFF